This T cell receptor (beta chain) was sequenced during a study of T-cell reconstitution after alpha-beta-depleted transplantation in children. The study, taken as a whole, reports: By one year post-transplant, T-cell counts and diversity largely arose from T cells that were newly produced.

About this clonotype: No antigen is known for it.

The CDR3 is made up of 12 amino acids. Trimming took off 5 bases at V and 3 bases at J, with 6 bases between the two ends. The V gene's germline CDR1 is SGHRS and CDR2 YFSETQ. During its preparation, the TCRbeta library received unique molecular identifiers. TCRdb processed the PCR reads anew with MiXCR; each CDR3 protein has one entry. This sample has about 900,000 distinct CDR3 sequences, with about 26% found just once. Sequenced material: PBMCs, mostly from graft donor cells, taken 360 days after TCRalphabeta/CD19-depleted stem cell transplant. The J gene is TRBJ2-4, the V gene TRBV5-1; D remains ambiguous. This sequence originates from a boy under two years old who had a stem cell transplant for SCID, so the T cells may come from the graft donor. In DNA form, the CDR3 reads TGCGCCAGCAGGGCCGACAAAAACATTCAGTACTTC. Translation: CASRADKNIQYF. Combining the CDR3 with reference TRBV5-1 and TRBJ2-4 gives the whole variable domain KAGVTQTPRYLIKTRGQQVTLSCSPISGHRSVSWYQQTPGQGLQFLFEYFSETQRNKGNFPGRFSGRQFSNSRSEMNVSTLELGDSALYLCASRADKNIQYFGAGTRLSVL.